The next 5 T cell receptor beta chains were all read from a single sample in a study of T cell responses to AZD1222 COVID-19 vaccine. Profiling relied on immunoSEQ multiplex PCR, and the TCRdb table lists in-frame clones only, not all of them. The sample lists some 110,000 clones, around nine tenths occurring once. This sample comprised peripheral blood, obtained 28 days after the second AZD1222 dose. The receptors derive from an adult who received the AZD1222 COVID-19 vaccine.

V and J are TRBV5-1 and TRBJ1-4; D not certain. This CDR3 region has 15 residues. The V end lost 4 bases, the J end lost 7 bases, and 17 bases lay between the germline ends. CDR1 SGHRS and CDR2 YFSETQ come from the germline V gene. Here the CDR3 reads CASSPTREAGEKLFF. The CDR3 bases are TGCGCCAGCAGCCCGACCCGGGAGGCGGGTGAAAAACTGTTTTTT.

The V call is TRBV7-9, the J call TRBJ2-5; perhaps TRBD1 as D (6 bases). The CDR3 is 15 amino acids. CDR1 and CDR2 (germline): SEHNR, FQNEAQ (reference sequence). V was trimmed by 3 bases and J by 1 base, leaving 12 bases between them. CDR3 in amino acids: CASSLGTNPQETQYF. Here the CDR3 DNA reads TGTGCCAGCAGCTTGGGGACAAACCCCCAAGAGACCCAGTACTTC.

The chain has TRBV28 and TRBJ2-2; unclear D gene. Trimming stripped 5 bases from V and 7 bases from J, with 11 bases between. This CDR3 is 13 amino acids long. The germline CDR1 and CDR2 sequences are MDHEN and SYDVKM. CDR3 coding DNA: TGTGCCAGCAGTCTTCAGACGCGCGGGGAGCTGTTTTTT. It yields the protein CASSLQTRGELFF.

The rearrangement uses TRBV30 and TRBJ1-5; D is unclear. Trimming removed 0 bases at V and 5 bases at J, with 17 bases between. The CDR3 covers 16 residues. From germline, CDR1 is GTSNPN and CDR2 SVGIG (reference sequence). Here the CDR3 DNA reads TGTGCCTGGAGTGTAGTTTCGCGGGCAAGGGATCAGCCCCAGCATTTT. This codes for CAWSVVSRARDQPQHF.

The V gene is TRBV30, the J gene TRBJ2-7; D is tentatively TRBD1 or TRBD2 (6 bases each). CDR1 GTSNPN and CDR2 SVGIG come from the germline V gene (reference sequence). V was cut by 4 bases and J by 7 bases, with 14 bases left in between. The CDR3 totals 12 residues. CDR3 in DNA: TGTGCCTGGATGCCGGGGGCGCATGAGCAGTACTTC. This codes for CAWMPGAHEQYF.